A single sample gave rise to the 25 T cell receptor beta chains below, sequenced in a study of T cells in Graves' hyperthyroidism and ophthalmopathy. RNA transcripts were the template for amplifying TCR beta CDR3 regions. When the TCR CDR3 underwent first-round RT-PCR, the HTBI primer set was used. TCRdb re-called the multiplex PCR reads through MiXCR, storing one row per CDR3 protein. The data show around 250,000 distinct CDR3 sequences, about 14% seen once. The source material was blood. The source is a woman aged 40 to 50 with Graves' hyperthyroidism that later progressed to Graves' ophthalmopathy.

About this clonotype itself: A much larger clone differs from this one at a single base, so this may be a read error. The V and J genes are TRBV6-4 and TRBJ2-3, with D hard to call. This CDR3 is 14 amino acids long. In germline, CDR1 is MRHNA, CDR2 SNTAGT. V dropped 0 bases and J dropped 4 bases, with 8 bases sitting between them. The CDR3 DNA follows: TGTGCCAGCAGTGACTCGACCCAGTCAGATACGCAGTATTTT. This gives the protein CASSDSTQSDTQYF.

This clonotype was found many times. The chain links TRBV19 to TRBJ2-7; TRBD1 agrees at 9 bases. The CDR3 consists of 15 residues. Germline CDR1 LNHDA, CDR2 SQIVND (reference sequence). J was trimmed by 0 bases and V by 5 bases; bases with no gene match: 5. The CDR3 sequence is CASSYGTGNSYEQYF. The CDR3 DNA is TGTGCCAGTAGTTACGGGACAGGGAACTCCTACGAGCAGTACTTC.

This clonotype has a count of ten or more. The V call is TRBV6-6, the J call TRBJ2-1, with a possible D match to TRBD2 (6 bases). The CDR3 length is 18 residues. Trimming took 0 bases from V and 1 from J, leaving 16 bases between them. In germline, CDR1 is MNHNY, CDR2 SVGAGI (reference sequence). As DNA, the CDR3 is TGTGCCAGCAGTTACTCGGGACTCAAGCTTCGTTCCTACAATGAGCAGTTCTTC. As protein: CASSYSGLKLRSYNEQFF.

This clonotype was observed many times. This chain joins TRBV29-1 and TRBJ2-1; 12 nucleotides line up with TRBD2. Germline trimming cut 8 bases from V and 6 bases from J; bases unmatched to any gene: 8. The CDR3 sequence is 14 residues long. Looked up from germline, CDR1 is SQVTM and CDR2 is ANQGSEA. CDR3 loop: CSFSLAGGGNEQFF. CDR3 coding DNA: TGCAGCTTTAGCCTAGCGGGAGGGGGCAATGAGCAGTTCTTC.

This clonotype was detected ten times or more. The chain links TRBV28 to TRBJ2-7; D is undetermined. From germline, CDR1 is MDHEN and CDR2 SYDVKM. This CDR3 spans 11 amino acids. V lost 2 bases, J lost 7 bases, and 6 bases lay in between. DNA of the CDR3: TGTGCCAGCAGTTTAACAGTTGAGCAGTACTTC. Translated: CASSLTVEQYF.

This clonotype was seen ten or more times. CDR3 bases: TGTGCCAGCAGCTTCCCACGTGTCCGTATACAAGAGACCCAGTACTTC. It is translated as CASSFPRVRIQETQYF. The rearrangement links TRBV7-9 to TRBJ2-5, with D uncertain. Germline assignment: CDR1 SEHNR and CDR2 FQNEAQ (reference sequence). The CDR3 length is 16 residues. Trimming shortened V by 3 bases and J by 2 bases, and 16 bases separated the two germline ends.

This clonotype was recorded many times. The J gene is TRBJ2-5, the V gene TRBV20-1, with a weak D call TRBD2 (6 bases). Trimming shortened V by 0 bases and J by 2 bases, and 10 bases separated the two germline ends. This CDR3 comprises 14 residues. Germline lookup yields CDR1 DFQATT and CDR2 SNEGSKA (reference sequence). Written as DNA, the CDR3 is TGCAGTGCTAGAGAGGGACTTGCTCAAGAGACCCAGTACTTC. Protein: CSAREGLAQETQYF.

This clonotype was observed many times. This CDR3 reads CATSRPGAYEQYF. CDR3 bases: TGTGCCACCTCTCGGCCGGGGGCCTACGAGCAGTACTTC. V is TRBV25-1 and J is TRBJ2-7, with D possibly being TRBD2 (6 bases). V gave up 10 bases and J gave up 2 bases, with 15 bases separating them. CDR3 length equals 13 residues. Germline CDR1 MGHDK, CDR2 SYGVNS.

This clonotype was counted ten times or more. CDR3 residues: CASSLDAGGNQPQHF. In DNA, the CDR3 is TGTGCCAGCAGCTTAGATGCTGGAGGCAATCAGCCCCAGCATTTT. This chain uses TRBV7-2 with TRBJ1-5; D is uncertain. V dropped 1 base and J dropped 2 bases, with 9 bases sitting between them. The germline CDR1 and CDR2 sequences are SGHTA and FQGNSA. The CDR3 covers 15 residues.

The chain recombines TRBV6-5 with TRBJ1-6, with D possibly matching TRBD1 (6 bases). Germline CDR1 is MNHEY and CDR2 is SVGAGI. The V gene lost 0 bases and the J gene lost 7 bases, with 13 bases spanning the gap. The CDR3 contains 16 residues. The CDR3 spells CASSYSMAGVNSPLHF. The DNA of the CDR3 is TGTGCCAGCAGTTACTCGATGGCAGGGGTCAATTCACCCCTCCACTTT.

The genes are TRBV19 and TRBJ2-3, with 8 positions matching TRBD2. This CDR3 is built from 17 residues. V lost 7 bases and J lost 2; bases outside the gene matches: 14. In germline, CDR1 is LNHDA, CDR2 SQIVND (reference sequence). The CDR3 DNA reads TGTGCCAGTACCTCATCCCCTGGACTAGCAACCACAGATACGCAGTATTTT. Protein sequence: CASTSSPGLATTDTQYF. The variable domain in full, with the rest retrieved from reference TRBV19 and TRBJ2-3, is DGGITQSPKYLFRKEGQNVTLSCEQNLNHDAMYWYRQDPGQGLRLIYYSQIVNDFQKGDIAEGYSVSREKKESFPLTVTSAQKNPTAFYLCASTSSPGLATTDTQYFGPGTRLTVL.

This clonotype was counted a few times. In DNA, the CDR3 is TGTGCCAGCAGCCTAATTAATACGCAGTATTTT. It specifies CASSLINTQYF. This chain joins TRBV11-2 and TRBJ2-3; the D is unclear. Germline CDR1 SGHAT, CDR2 FQNNGV. V was clipped by 5 bases and J by 7 bases, with 7 bases between them. This CDR3 has 11 amino acids.

The rearrangement uses TRBV27 and TRBJ2-1; D is possibly TRBD1 or TRBD2 (5 bases each). V shed 7 bases and J shed 5 bases, with 18 bases lying between them. CDR3 length equals 15 residues. Per germline, CDR1 MNHEY and CDR2 SMNVEV (reference sequence). The CDR3 nucleotides are TGTGCCAGCAAGCTCTCCGGGACCACCGACAATGAGCAGTTCTTC. The encoded protein is CASKLSGTTDNEQFF.

This clonotype was counted ten times or more. This sequence joins TRBV5-1 and TRBJ1-1; the D is unclear. The CDR3 is made up of 14 amino acids. From germline, CDR1 is SGHRS and CDR2 YFSETQ. Trimming pared 5 bases from V and 0 bases from J, leaving 11 bases between. CDR3 DNA sequence: TGCGCCAGCAGACCCCGGGCCTTGAACACTGAAGCTTTCTTT. It translates to CASRPRALNTEAFF.

This clonotype was observed many times. The genes are TRBV7-9 and TRBJ2-1; perhaps TRBD2 as D (6 bases). Germline-derived CDR1 and CDR2 are SEHNR and FQNEAQ (reference sequence). This CDR3 contains 17 residues. Deletions cut 2 bases from V and 4 bases from J, with 18 bases between. CDR3 in amino acids: CASSLLAGLGTYNEQFF. In DNA, the CDR3 is TGTGCCAGCAGCTTATTGGCGGGGTTGGGGACGTACAATGAGCAGTTCTTC.

This clonotype has more than one count but fewer than ten. The chain employs TRBV2 and TRBJ2-7; 13 positions agree with TRBD2. CDR1 SNHLY and CDR2 FYNNEI come from the germline V gene. With V trimmed by 3 bases and J by 3 bases, 5 bases remained unmatched. The CDR3 spans 16 residues. The CDR3 sequence is CASSDPGLAGDYEQYF. CDR3 nucleotide sequence: TGTGCCAGCAGTGACCCCGGACTAGCGGGAGACTACGAGCAGTACTTC.

This clonotype was detected ten times or more. The CDR3 DNA sequence: TGTGCCAGCAGCACTAGCAAGAGTTCCCAAGAGACCCAGTACTTC. Its protein product is CASSTSKSSQETQYF. This sequence joins TRBV11-3 and TRBJ2-5; possible D gene TRBD2, 6 bases. V lost 5 bases to trimming and J lost 1 base, with 14 bases between them. This CDR3 is 15 amino acids long. Germline V gene lookup returns CDR1 SGHNT and CDR2 YENEEA.

The chain has TRBV11-3 and TRBJ2-3; no clear D. Trimming stripped 8 bases from V and 4 bases from J, with 16 bases between. Per the germline V gene, CDR1 is SGHNT and CDR2 is YENEEA. This CDR3 has 14 amino acids. The CDR3, as DNA: TGTGCCAGCGAAAGCTCCCGAGACCCAGATACGCAGTATTTT. It is translated as CASESSRDPDTQYF. Using reference TRBV11-3 and TRBJ2-3 for the parts outside the CDR3, the full variable domain is EAGVVQSPRYKIIEKKQPVAFWCNPISGHNTLYWYLQNLGQGPELLIRYENEEAVDDSQLPKDRFSAERLKGVDSTLKIQPAELGDSAVYLCASESSRDPDTQYFGPGTRLTVL.

This clonotype was detected many times. At one boundary the junction diverges from the germline segment, which might be a read error. The gene calls are TRBV28 and TRBJ1-2; weak D call: TRBD1 (5 bases). In germline, CDR1 is MDHEN, CDR2 SYDVKM. The CDR3 is 16 amino acids. The CDR3 reads CANSLILEGSLNGYTF. The DNA of the CDR3 is TGTGCCAACAGTTTAATTTTAGAGGGGAGTTTAAATGGCTACACCTTC.

This clonotype was seen repeatedly, ten times or more. The rearrangement links TRBV9 to TRBJ2-5; possibly TRBD2 for D (6 bases). V dropped 0 bases and J dropped 9 bases, with 9 bases sitting between them. The germline gives CDR1 SGDLS, CDR2 YYNGEE. The CDR3 consists of 12 residues. This CDR3 reads CASSVDGRPQYF. The CDR3 bases are TGTGCCAGCAGCGTAGATGGGAGGCCCCAGTACTTC.

In this sample, this clonotype turned up many times. The chain employs TRBV9 and TRBJ1-5; maybe TRBD1 (5 bases). Looked up from germline, CDR1 is SGDLS and CDR2 is YYNGEE. The CDR3 sequence is 14 residues long. V was pared by 3 bases and J by 9 bases, with 16 bases between. The CDR3 protein is CASSAQGMLGPQHF. The CDR3 DNA reads TGTGCCAGCAGCGCGCAGGGAATGCTCGGGCCCCAGCATTTT.

This clonotype came up many times. The rearrangement links TRBV12-3 or TRBV12-4 to TRBJ2-7, with D perhaps TRBD2 (5 bases). CDR3 length: 16 amino acids. V dropped 3 bases and J dropped 1 base, with 16 bases sitting between them. CDR3 sequence (DNA): TGTGCCAGCAGTTTGTATGAACTAGGCTTATCCTACGAGCAGTACTTC. Translation: CASSLYELGLSYEQYF.

The chain links TRBV12-3 or TRBV12-4 to TRBJ1-1; maybe TRBD1 (6 bases). V was clipped by 5 bases and J by 1 base, with 32 bases between them. The CDR3 sequence is 21 residues long. The CDR3 loop is CASSQVGLRDTYGKGNTEAFF. The DNA for the CDR3 is TGTGCCAGCAGTCAAGTGGGCCTGCGGGACACGTACGGAAAAGGGAACACTGAAGCTTTCTTT.

V is TRBV10-3 and J is TRBJ1-1, with a weak D call TRBD1 (6 bases). Deletions cut 5 bases from V and 7 bases from J, with 20 bases between. The CDR3 contains 15 residues. Germline-derived CDR1 and CDR2 are ENHRY and SYGVKD. CDR3 sequence reads: CAISYPGGLMDEAFF. CDR3 nucleotides: TGTGCCATCAGTTACCCGGGGGGGCTGATGGATGAAGCTTTCTTT.

The gene calls are TRBV25-1 and TRBJ2-3, with D perhaps TRBD1 (5 bases). The ends were cut back, 8 bases at V and 3 bases at J, with 18 bases in the middle. The CDR3 has 15 residues. Looked up from germline, CDR1 is MGHDK and CDR2 is SYGVNS. Written as DNA, the CDR3 is TGTGCCAGCTCTCCGAGGAAAGGGGCTACAGATACGCAGTATTTT. Its protein is CASSPRKGATDTQYF.